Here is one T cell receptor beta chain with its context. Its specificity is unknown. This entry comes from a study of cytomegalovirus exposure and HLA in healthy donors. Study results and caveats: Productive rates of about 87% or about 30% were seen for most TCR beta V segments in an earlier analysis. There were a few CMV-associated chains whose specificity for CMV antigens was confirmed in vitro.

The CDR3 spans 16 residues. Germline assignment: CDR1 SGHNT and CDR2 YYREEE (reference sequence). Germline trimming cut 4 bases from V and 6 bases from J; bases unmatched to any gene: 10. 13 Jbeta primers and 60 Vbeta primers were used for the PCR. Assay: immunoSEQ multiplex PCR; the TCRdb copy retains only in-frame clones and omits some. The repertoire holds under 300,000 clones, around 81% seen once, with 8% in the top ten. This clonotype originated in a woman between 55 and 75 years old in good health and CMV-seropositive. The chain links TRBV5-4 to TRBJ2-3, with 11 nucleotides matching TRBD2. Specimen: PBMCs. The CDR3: CASSMGSGRAADTQYF. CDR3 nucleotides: TGTGCCAGCAGCATGGGTAGCGGGAGGGCCGCCGATACGCAGTATTTT.